The 7 T cell receptor beta chains presented below share a single source sample, sequenced in a study of blood T cells in healthy people across ages. A second PCR of roughly 7 to 11 cycles used a sample-barcoded 5' primer and a J-beta primer mix. TCRdb re-derived calls from the 5' RACE reads in MiXCR, one entry per CDR3 protein. The sample consists of roughly 900,000 distinct CDR3 sequences, less than 35% of them appearing once. The specimen was blood. The origin of the receptors is a woman older than 75 in good health.

The chain has TRBV12-3 or TRBV12-4 and TRBJ2-1, with TRBD2 matching over 9 bases. The CDR3 covers 16 residues. After removal of 2 bases from V and 3 bases from J, the junction contained 5 bases not matched to a gene. The CDR3 spells CASSLSLAGNYNEQFF. The DNA for the CDR3 is TGTGCCAGCAGTTTATCCCTAGCGGGGAACTACAATGAGCAGTTCTTC.

About this clonotype itself: A much larger clone lies a single base off, so this may be a read error. The rearrangement joins TRBV6-5 to TRBJ2-1, with D possibly matching TRBD2 (6 bases). This CDR3 contains 15 residues. From germline, CDR1 is MNHEY and CDR2 SVGAGI. The CDR3 region has the DNA TGTGCCGGCAGACGAACTAGCTGGTCCCTCAATGAGCAGTTCTTC. Protein product: CAGRRTSWSLNEQFF.

This clonotype was counted ten times or more. The rearrangement links TRBV7-9 to TRBJ2-3, with 9 positions matching TRBD1. V was pared by 10 bases and J by 2 bases, with 13 bases of the junction left unmatched. The CDR3 length is 16 residues. Germline V gene lookup returns CDR1 SEHNR and CDR2 FQNEAQ (reference sequence). This CDR3 is CATHDRGGVFTDTQYF. The CDR3 DNA follows: TGTGCCACTCACGACAGGGGGGGCGTATTCACAGATACGCAGTATTTT.

As for this clonotype: A much larger clone is a single base away; this may be a read error. V is TRBV5-6 and J is TRBJ2-7; D might be TRBD2 (6 bases). CDR3 length: 12 residues. Trimming took 1 base from V and 7 from J, leaving 9 bases between them. From germline, CDR1 is SGHDT and CDR2 YYEEEE. The CDR3 protein is CASSLWGDEQYF. The CDR3 DNA reads TGTGCCAGCAGCTTGTGGGGGGATGAGCAGTACTTC.

This sequence joins TRBV10-3 and TRBJ1-6; 8 nucleotides agree with TRBD1. V shed 7 bases, J shed 10 bases, and the junction held 12 bases outside the gene matches. The germline V gene has CDR1 ENHRY and CDR2 SYGVKD. The CDR3 runs to 15 residues. CDR3 loop: CAINANGQGRSPLHF. CDR3 nucleotide sequence: TGTGCCATCAATGCTAACGGACAGGGTCGATCACCCCTCCACTTT.

This clonotype was seen ten or more times. The V and J genes are TRBV27 and TRBJ2-7; D call uncertain. Germline CDR1 and CDR2: MNHEY and SMNVEV (reference sequence). V lost 7 bases, J lost 0 bases, and 7 bases lay in between. The length of the CDR3 is 12 residues. CDR3 coding DNA: TGTGCCAGCACTATGCCCTCCTACGAGCAGTACTTC. Protein sequence: CASTMPSYEQYF.

This clonotype was counted between two and nine times. V is TRBV6-6 and J is TRBJ1-1; D ambiguous. The CDR3 is 14 amino acids. The germline V gene has CDR1 MNHNY and CDR2 SVGAGI (reference sequence). Trimming pared 2 bases from V and 4 bases from J, leaving 11 bases between. CDR3 loop: CASSYRWESTEAFF. The CDR3 DNA reads as TGTGCCAGCAGTTACCGGTGGGAAAGCACTGAAGCTTTCTTT.